This T cell receptor beta chain was found in a study of PD-L1 blockade in urothelial cancer. The overall study: From about 2014, patients received atezolizumab, given as 1,200 mg intravenously every 3 weeks. At 3 weeks (second dose) and 6 weeks after starting treatment, blood was analyzed. Blood yielded a median of about 150,000 T cells per sample.

Libraries were prepared by immunoSEQ multiplex PCR; TCRdb keeps only in-frame clonotypes and omits some of them. The sample records roughly 110,000 clones, 91% being singletons. The germline CDR1 and CDR2 sequences are SGHDN and FVKESK. This CDR3 is built from 16 residues. Trimming took off 4 bases at V and 1 base at J, with 16 bases between the two ends. The time point is: peripheral blood 6 weeks after treatment start. Patients' cancers were locally advanced or metastatic urothelial carcinomas. The input for sequencing was PBMCs, taken around atezolizumab (anti-PD-L1) treatment. The receptor was derived from a man in his fifties or sixties with urothelial cancer. This chain joins TRBV14 and TRBJ2-5; possibly TRBD1 for D (6 bases). The CDR3 is CASSLRTARVQETQYF. The CDR3 DNA follows: TGTGCCAGCAGCCTCCGGACAGCTCGAGTCCAAGAGACCCAGTACTTC.